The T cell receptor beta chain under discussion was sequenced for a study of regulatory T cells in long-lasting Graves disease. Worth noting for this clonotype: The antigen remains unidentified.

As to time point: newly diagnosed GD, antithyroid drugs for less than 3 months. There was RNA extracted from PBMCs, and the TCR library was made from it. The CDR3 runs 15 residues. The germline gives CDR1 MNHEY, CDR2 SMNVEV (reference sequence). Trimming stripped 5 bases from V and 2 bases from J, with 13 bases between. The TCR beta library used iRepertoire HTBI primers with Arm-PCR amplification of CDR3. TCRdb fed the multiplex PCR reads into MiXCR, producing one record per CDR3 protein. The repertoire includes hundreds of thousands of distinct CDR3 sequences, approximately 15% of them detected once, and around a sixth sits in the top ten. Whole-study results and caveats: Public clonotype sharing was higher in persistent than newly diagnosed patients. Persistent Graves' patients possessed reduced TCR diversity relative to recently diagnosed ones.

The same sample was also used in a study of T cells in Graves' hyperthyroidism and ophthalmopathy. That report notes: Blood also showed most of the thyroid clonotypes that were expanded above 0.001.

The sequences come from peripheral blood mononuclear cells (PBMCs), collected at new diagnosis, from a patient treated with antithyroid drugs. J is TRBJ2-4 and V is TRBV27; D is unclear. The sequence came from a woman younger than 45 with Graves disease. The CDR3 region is CASSSYGSTKNIQYF. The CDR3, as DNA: TGTGCCAGCAGTAGTTACGGGTCTACCAAAAACATTCAGTACTTC.